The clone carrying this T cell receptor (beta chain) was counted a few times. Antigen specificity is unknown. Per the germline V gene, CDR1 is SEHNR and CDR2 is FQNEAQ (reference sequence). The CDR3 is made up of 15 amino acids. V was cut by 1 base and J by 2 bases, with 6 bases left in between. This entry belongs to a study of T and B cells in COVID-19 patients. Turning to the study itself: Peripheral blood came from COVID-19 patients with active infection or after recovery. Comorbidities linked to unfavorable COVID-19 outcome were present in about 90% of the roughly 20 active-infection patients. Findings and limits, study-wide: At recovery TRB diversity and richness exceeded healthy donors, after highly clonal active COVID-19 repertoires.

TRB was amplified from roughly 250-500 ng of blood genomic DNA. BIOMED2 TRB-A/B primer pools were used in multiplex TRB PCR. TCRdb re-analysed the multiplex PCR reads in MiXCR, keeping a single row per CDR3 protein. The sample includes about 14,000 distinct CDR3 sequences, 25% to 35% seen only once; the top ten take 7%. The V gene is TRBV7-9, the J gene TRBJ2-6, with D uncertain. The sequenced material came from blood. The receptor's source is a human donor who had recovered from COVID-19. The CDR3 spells CASSLGSAGANVLTF. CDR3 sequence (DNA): TGTGCCAGCAGCTTAGGCTCCGCTGGGGCCAACGTCCTGACTTTC.